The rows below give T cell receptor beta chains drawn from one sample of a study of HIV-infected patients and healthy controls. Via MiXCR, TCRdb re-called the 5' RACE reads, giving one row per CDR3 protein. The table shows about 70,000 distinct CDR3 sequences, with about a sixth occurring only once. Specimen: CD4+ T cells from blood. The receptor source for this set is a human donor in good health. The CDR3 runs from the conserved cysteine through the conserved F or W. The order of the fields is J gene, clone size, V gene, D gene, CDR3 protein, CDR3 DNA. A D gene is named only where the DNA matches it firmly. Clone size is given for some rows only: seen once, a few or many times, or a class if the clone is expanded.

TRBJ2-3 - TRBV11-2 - CASSLVAGTDTQYF TGTGCCAGCAGCTTAGTTGCGGGTACAGATACGCAGTATTTT
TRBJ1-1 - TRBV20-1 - CSAKGQPMNTEAFF TGCAGTGCTAAGGGGCAGCCCATGAACACTGAAGCTTTCTTT
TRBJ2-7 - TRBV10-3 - CAISEFKGISYEQYF TGTGCCATCAGTGAGTTTAAGGGAATCTCCTACGAGCAGTACTTC
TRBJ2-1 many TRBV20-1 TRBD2 CSARGATSPTYNEQFF TGCAGTGCTAGAGGGGCGACTAGCCCTACCTACAATGAGCAGTTCTTC
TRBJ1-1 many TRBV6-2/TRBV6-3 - CASSYSRQGMAEAFF TGTGCCAGCAGTTACTCGAGGCAGGGGATGGCTGAAGCTTTCTTT
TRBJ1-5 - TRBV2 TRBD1 CASSAGGTGGLYQPQHF TGTGCCAGCAGTGCCGGAGGGACAGGGGGACTGTATCAGCCCCAGCATTTT
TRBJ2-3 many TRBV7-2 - CASSYVSVGNGFTDTQYF TGTGCCAGCAGCTACGTCTCTGTGGGAAACGGGTTCACAGATACGCAGTATTTT
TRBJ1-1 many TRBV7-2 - CASSLIWGVGTEAFF TGTGCCAGCAGCTTAATTTGGGGGGTTGGCACTGAAGCTTTCTTT
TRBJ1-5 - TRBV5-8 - CASIHQPQHF TGTGCCAGCATTCATCAGCCCCAGCATTTT
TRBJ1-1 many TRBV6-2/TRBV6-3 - CASKDGAGGATEAFF TGTGCCAGCAAAGACGGTGCAGGTGGAGCCACTGAAGCTTTCTTT
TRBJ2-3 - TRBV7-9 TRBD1 CASSVQGKEDTQYF TGTGCCAGCAGCGTACAGGGGAAGGAAGATACGCAGTATTTT
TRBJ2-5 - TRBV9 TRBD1 CASSLTGTEETQYF TGTGCCAGCAGTCTAACCGGGACAGAAGAGACCCAGTACTTC
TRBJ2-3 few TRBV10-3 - CAISEGGRDTQYF TGTGCCATCAGTGAGGGGGGCCGGGATACGCAGTATTTT
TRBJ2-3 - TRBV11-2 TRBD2 CASSSSSLFQRGDTQYF TGTGCCAGCAGCTCTTCTTCCCTCTTTCAGCGGGGAGATACGCAGTATTTT
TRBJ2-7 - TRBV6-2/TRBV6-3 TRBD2 CASSYGTSNHEQYF TGTGCCAGCAGTTACGGGACTAGCAATCACGAGCAGTACTTC
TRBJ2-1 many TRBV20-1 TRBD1 CSARQGMSVQFF TGCAGTGCCAGACAGGGGATGTCGGTGCAGTTCTTC
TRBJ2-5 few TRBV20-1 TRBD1 CSAGDRRLQETQYF TGCAGTGCCGGGGACAGGAGACTCCAAGAGACCCAGTACTTC
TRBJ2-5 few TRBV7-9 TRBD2 CASSSSGGWETQYF TGTGCCAGCAGCTCTAGCGGGGGATGGGAGACCCAGTACTTC
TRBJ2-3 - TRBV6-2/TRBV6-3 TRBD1 CASRYPGTGGQLRTDTQYF TGTGCCAGCAGATATCCCGGGACAGGGGGCCAACTTCGCACAGATACGCAGTATTTT
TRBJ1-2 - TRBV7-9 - CASSDGYTF TGTGCCAGCAGCGATGGCTACACCTTC
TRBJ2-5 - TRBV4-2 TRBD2 CASRDTGGEETQYF TGTGCCAGCAGGGACACGGGGGGGGAGGAGACCCAGTACTTC
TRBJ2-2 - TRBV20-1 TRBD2 CSASGTSGGTGELFF TGCAGTGCTAGTGGGACTAGCGGGGGCACCGGGGAGCTGTTTTTT
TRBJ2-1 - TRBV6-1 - CASSAVGGTEQFF TGTGCCAGCAGTGCAGTCGGGGGCACCGAGCAGTTCTTC
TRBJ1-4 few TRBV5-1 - CASSRTAGGEKLFF TGCGCCAGCTCTCGGACGGCGGGTGGTGAAAAACTGTTTTTT
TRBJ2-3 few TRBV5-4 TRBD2 CASSLAGVAGVRDTQYF TGTGCCAGCAGCTTGGCCGGGGTAGCGGGAGTGAGAGATACGCAGTATTTT
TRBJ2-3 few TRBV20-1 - CSALARGETLVTQYF TGCAGTGCTCTCGCACGGGGAGAGACCCTGGTTACGCAGTATTTT
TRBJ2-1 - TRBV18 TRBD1 CASSPLPGGSGNEQFF TGTGCCAGCTCACCACTGCCAGGGGGCTCTGGCAATGAGCAGTTCTTC